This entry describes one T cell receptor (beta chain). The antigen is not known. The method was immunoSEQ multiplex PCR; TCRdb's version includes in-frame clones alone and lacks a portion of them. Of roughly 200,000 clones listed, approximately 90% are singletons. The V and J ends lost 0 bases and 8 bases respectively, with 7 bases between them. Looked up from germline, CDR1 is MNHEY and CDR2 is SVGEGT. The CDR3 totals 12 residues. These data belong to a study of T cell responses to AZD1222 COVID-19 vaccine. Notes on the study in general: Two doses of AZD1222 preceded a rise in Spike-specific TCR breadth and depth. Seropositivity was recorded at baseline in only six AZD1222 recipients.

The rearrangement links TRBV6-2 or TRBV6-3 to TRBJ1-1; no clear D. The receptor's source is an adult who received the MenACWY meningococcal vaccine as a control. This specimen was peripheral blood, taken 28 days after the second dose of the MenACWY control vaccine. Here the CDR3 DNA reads TGTGCCAGCAGTTACTCGAATACGGAAGCTTTCTTT. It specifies CASSYSNTEAFF.